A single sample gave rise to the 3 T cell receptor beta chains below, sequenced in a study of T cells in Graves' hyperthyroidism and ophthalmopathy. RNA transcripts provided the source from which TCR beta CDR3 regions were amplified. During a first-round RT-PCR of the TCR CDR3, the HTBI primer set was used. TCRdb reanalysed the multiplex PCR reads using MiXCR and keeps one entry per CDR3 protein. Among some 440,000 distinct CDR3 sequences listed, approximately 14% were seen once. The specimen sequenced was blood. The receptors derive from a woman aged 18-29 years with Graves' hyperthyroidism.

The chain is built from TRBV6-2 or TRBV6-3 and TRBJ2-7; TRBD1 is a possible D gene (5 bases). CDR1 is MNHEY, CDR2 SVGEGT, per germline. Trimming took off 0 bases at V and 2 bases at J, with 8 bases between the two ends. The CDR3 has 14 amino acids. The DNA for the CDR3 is TGTGCCAGCAGTTACTCGCAGGGTACCTACGAGCAGTACTTC. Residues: CASSYSQGTYEQYF.

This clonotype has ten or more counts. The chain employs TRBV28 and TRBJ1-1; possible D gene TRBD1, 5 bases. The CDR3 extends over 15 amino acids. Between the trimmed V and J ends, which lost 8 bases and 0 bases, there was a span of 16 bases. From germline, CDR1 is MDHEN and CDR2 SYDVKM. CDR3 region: CASFWGGGLNTEAFF. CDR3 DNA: TGTGCCAGCTTTTGGGGGGGAGGATTGAACACTGAAGCTTTCTTT. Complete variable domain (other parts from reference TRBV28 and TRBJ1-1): DVKVTQSSRYLVKRTGEKVFLECVQDMDHENMFWYRQDPGLGLRLIYFSYDVKMKEKGDIPEGYSVSREKKERFSLILESASTNQTSMYLCASFWGGGLNTEAFFGQGTRLTVV.

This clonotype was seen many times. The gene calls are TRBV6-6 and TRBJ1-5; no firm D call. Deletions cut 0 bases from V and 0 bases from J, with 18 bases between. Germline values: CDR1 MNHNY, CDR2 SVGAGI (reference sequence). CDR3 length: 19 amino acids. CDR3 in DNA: TGTGCCAGCAGTTACTCGAGAGGATCTGGCCCCAATAGCAATCAGCCCCAGCATTTT. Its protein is CASSYSRGSGPNSNQPQHF.